This TCR beta chain was found in a study of graft-versus-host responses after intestinal transplantation. As regards this clone: Its cognate antigen is unknown.

This table comes from immunoSEQ multiplex PCR, and its TCRdb copy is limited to in-frame clones, with some not included. This repertoire shows about 120,000 clones, approximately 92% found once; its top ten account for approximately 0.11%. CDR3 length: 15 residues. Germline V CDR1 and CDR2: MNHEY, SMNVEV (reference sequence). V lost 2 bases, J lost 3 bases, and 10 bases lay in between. The receptor was isolated from a human donor who received an intestinal transplant. The chain combines TRBV27 with TRBJ1-4; D is unresolved. The material was unstimulated CD4+ T cells sorted from spleen or lymph node cells, obtained before intestinal transplant. DNA of the CDR3: TGTGCCAGCAGTTTACGTCGGGCTCCTAATGAAAAACTGTTTTTT. Translated: CASSLRRAPNEKLFF.